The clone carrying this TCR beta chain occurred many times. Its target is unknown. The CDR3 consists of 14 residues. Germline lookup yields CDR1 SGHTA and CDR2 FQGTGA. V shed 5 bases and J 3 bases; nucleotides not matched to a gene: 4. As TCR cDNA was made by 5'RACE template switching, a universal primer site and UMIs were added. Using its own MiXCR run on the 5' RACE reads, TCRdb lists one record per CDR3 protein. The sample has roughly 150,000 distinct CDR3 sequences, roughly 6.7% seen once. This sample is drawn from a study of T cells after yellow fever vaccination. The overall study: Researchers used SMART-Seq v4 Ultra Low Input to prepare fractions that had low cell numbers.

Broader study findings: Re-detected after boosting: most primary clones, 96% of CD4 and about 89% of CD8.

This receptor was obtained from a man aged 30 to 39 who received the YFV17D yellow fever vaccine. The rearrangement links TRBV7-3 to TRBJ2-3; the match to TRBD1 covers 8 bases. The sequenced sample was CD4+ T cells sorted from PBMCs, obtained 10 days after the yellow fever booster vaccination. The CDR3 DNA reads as TGTGCCAGCAGCCCGACAGGGGTTACAGATACGCAGTATTTT. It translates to CASSPTGVTDTQYF.